The T cell receptor beta chain under discussion was sequenced for a study of blood T cell repertoires in COVID-19. At the level of the study: Researchers got acute and convalescent COVID-19 samples from the United States, Italy and Spain. Sources were T cells, B-cell-depleted T cells, or PBMCs; the material itself was cDNA or gDNA.

The CDR3 loop spans 12 amino acids. Germline CDR1 and CDR2: GTSNPN and SVGIG (reference sequence). Trimming took 6 bases from V and 8 from J, leaving 14 bases between them. Authors' data handling: Scientists estimated how many nucleated cells there were by amplifying reference gene primers. Measured with immunoSEQ multiplex PCR; TCRdb has only the in-frame clones, and not every one. D and trimming come from the DNA, and the V and J calls and clone size come from that table. Of about 210,000 clones in the sample, about 83% were seen once. The receptor comes from a man aged 50-60 years with active or convalescent COVID-19. The chain carries TRBV30 and TRBJ2-1, with D tentatively TRBD2 (6 bases). Specimen: peripheral blood. The CDR3 bases are TGTGCCTGCACCATGGGGGGAGATGAGCAGTTCTTC. Its protein product is CACTMGGDEQFF.